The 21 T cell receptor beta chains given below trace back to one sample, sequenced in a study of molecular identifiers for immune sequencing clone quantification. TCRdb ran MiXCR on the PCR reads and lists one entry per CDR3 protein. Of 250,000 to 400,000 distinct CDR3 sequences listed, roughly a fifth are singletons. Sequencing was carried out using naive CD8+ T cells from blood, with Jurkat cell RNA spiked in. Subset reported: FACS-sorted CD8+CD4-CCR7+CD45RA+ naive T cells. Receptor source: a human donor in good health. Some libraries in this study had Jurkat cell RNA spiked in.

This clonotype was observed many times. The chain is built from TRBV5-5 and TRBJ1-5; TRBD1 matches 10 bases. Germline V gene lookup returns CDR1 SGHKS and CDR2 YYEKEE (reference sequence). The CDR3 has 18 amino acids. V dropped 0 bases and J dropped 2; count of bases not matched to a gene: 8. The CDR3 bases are TGTGCCAGCAGCTTGGATTTGCGGGACAGGGGCCGCAATCAGCCCCAGCATTTT. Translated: CASSLDLRDRGRNQPQHF.

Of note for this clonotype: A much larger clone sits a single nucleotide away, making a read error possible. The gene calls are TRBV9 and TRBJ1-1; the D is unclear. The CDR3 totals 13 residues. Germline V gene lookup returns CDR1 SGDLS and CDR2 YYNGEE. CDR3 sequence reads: CASSLALGTEALF. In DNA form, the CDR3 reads TGTGCCAGCAGTTTGGCCCTGGGCACTGAAGCTCTCTTT. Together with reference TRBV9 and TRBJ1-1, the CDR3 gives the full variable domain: DSGVTQTPKHLITATGQRVTLRCSPRSGDLSVYWYQQSLDQGLQFLIQYYNGEERAKGNILERFSAQQFPDLHSELNLSSLELGDSALYFCASSLALGTEALFGQGTRLTVV.

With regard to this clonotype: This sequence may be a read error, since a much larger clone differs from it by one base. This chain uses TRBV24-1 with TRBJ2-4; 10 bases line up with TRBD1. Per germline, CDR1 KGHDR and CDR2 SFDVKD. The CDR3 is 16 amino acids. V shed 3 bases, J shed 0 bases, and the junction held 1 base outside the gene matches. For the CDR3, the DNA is TGTGCCACCAGTGATGGGACAGGGGCAGCCAAAAACATTCAGTACTTC. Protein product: CATSDGTGAAKNIQYF.

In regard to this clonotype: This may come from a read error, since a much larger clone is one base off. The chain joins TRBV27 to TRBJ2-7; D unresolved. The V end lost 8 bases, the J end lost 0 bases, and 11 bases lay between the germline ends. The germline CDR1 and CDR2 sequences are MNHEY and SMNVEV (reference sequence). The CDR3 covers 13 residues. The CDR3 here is CASWPRVSYEQYF. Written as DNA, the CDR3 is TGTGCCAGCTGGCCCAGAGTCTCCTACGAGCAGTACTTC.

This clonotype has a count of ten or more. The CDR3 sequence is CASGTGTATYEQYF. The CDR3 DNA sequence: TGTGCCAGTGGGACCGGGACAGCCACCTACGAGCAGTACTTC. The rearrangement uses TRBV6-5 and TRBJ2-7; 7 nucleotides agree with TRBD1. Germline V gives CDR1 MNHEY, CDR2 SVGAGI. This CDR3 is built from 14 residues. The V and J ends lost 9 bases and 2 bases, in that order; junction bases with no gene match: 10.

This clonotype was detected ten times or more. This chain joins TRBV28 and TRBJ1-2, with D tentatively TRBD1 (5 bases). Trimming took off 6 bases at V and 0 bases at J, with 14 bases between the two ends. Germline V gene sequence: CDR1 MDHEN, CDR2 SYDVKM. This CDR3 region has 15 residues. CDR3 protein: CASSPGTKANYGYTF. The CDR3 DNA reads TGTGCCAGCAGCCCCGGGACCAAAGCTAACTATGGCTACACCTTC.

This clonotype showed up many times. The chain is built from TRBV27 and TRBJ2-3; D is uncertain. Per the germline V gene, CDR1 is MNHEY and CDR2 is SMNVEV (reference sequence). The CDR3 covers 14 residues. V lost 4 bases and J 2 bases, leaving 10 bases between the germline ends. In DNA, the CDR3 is TGTGCCAGCAGTTCCTGGTCTCTCACAGATACGCAGTATTTT. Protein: CASSSWSLTDTQYF.

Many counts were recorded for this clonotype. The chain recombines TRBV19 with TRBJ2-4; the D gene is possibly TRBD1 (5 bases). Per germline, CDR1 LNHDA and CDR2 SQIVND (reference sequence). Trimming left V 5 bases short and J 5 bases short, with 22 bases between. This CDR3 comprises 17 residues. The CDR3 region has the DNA TGTGCCAGTAGTTCACACCCGGACAACAACTTTGAAAACATTCAGTACTTC. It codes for CASSSHPDNNFENIQYF. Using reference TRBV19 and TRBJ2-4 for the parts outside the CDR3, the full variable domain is DGGITQSPKYLFRKEGQNVTLSCEQNLNHDAMYWYRQDPGQGLRLIYYSQIVNDFQKGDIAEGYSVSREKKESFPLTVTSAQKNPTAFYLCASSSHPDNNFENIQYFGAGTRLSVL.

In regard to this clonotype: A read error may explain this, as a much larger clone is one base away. CDR3 amino acids: CASSPDFPGANVLTF. In nucleotides, the CDR3 is TGTGCCAGCAGCCCAGATTTCCCCGGGGCCAACGTCCTGACTTTC. The chain combines TRBV3-1 with TRBJ2-6; D unresolved. V shed 4 bases and J shed 4 bases, with 11 bases lying between them. CDR1 and CDR2 (germline): LGHDT, YNNKEL (reference sequence). The length of the CDR3 is 15 residues.

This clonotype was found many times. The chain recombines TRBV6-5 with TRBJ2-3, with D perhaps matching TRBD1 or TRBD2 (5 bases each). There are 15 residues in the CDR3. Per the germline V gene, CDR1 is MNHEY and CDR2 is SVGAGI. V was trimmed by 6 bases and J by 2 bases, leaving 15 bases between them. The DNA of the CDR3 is TGTGCCAGCAGCCCATGGGCAGGGACCACAGATACGCAGTATTTT. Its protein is CASSPWAGTTDTQYF.

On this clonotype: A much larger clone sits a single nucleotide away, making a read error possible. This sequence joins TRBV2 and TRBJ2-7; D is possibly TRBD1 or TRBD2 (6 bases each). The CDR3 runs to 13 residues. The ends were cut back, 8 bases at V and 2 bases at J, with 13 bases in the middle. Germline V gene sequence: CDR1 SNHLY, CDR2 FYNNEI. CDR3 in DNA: TGTGCCAGCGGAGGGACATCCCCCTACGAGCAGTACTTC. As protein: CASGGTSPYEQYF.

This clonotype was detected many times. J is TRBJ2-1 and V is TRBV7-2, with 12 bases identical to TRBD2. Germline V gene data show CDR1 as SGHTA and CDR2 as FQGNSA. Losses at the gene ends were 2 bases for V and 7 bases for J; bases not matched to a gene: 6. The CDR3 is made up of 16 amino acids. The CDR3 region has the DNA TGTGCCAGCAGCTTATCCGGACTAGCGGGGAAGAATGAGCAGTTCTTC. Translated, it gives CASSLSGLAGKNEQFF. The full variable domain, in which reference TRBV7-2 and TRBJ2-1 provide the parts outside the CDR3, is GAGVSQSPSNKVTEKGKDVELRCDPISGHTALYWYRQSLGQGLEFLIYFQGNSAPDKSGLPSDRFSAERTGGSVSTLTIQRTQQEDSAVYLCASSLSGLAGKNEQFFGPGTRLTVL.

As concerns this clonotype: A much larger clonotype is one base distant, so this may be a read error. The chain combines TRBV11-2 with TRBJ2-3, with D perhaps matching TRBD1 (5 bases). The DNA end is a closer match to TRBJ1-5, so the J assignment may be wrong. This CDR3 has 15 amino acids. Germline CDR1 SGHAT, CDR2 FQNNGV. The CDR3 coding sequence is TGTGCCAGCAGCTTAACAGGTCTGGACACAGATACGCAGCATTTT. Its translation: CASSLTGLDTDTQHF.

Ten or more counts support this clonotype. The CDR3 nucleotides read TGTGCCAGCAGCTTCGGGGACTACAATGAGCAGTTCTTC. Translation: CASSFGDYNEQFF. The chain has TRBV5-8 and TRBJ2-1; perhaps TRBD2 as D (5 bases). The CDR3 is 13 amino acids. Trimming shortened V by 2 bases and J by 3 bases, and 6 bases separated the two germline ends. Germline loops: CDR1 SGHTS, CDR2 YDEGEE.

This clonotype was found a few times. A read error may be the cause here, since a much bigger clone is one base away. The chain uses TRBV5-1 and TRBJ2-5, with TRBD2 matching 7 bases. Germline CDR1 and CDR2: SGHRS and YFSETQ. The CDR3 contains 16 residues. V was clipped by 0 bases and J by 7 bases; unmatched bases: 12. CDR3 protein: CASSLGNGGTRGTQYF. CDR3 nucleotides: TGCGCCAGCAGCTTGGGCAACGGGGGGACGAGAGGGACCCAGTACTTC.

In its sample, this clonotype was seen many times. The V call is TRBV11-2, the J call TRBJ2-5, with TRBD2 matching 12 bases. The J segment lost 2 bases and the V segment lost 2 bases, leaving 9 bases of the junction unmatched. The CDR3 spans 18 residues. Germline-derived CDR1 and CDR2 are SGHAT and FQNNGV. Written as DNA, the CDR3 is TGTGCCAGCAGCTTACCACCAATTGGACTAGCGGGGCAAGAGACCCAGTACTTC. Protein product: CASSLPPIGLAGQETQYF.

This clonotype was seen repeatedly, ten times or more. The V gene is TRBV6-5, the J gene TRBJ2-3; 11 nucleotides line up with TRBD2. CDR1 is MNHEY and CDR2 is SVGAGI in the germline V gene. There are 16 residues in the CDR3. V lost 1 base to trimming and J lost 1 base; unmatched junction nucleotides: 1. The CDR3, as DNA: TGTGCCAGCAGTTACTTAGCGGGAGGGGGCACAGATACGCAGTATTTT. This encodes CASSYLAGGGTDTQYF.

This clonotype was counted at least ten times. The CDR3 loop is CASSLSYLTENTEAFF. The CDR3 bases are TGTGCCAGCAGTTTATCGTATCTAACAGAGAACACTGAAGCTTTCTTT. The chain carries TRBV27 and TRBJ1-1, with unresolved D. Germline CDR1 MNHEY, CDR2 SMNVEV (reference sequence). The CDR3 has 16 residues. V dropped 0 bases and J dropped 1 base, with 12 bases sitting between them.

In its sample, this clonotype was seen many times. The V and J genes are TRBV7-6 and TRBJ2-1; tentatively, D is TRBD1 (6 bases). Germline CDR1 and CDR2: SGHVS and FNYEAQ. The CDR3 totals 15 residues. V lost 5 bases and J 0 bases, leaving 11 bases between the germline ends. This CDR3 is CASSPRQVSYNEQFF. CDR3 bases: TGTGCCAGCAGCCCCCGACAGGTCTCCTACAATGAGCAGTTCTTC.

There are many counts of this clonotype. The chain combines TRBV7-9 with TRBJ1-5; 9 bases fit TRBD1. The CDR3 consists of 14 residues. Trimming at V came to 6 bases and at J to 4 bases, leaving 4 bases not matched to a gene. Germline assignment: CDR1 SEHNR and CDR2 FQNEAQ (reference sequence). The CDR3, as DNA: TGTGCCAGCAGTCCGGACAGGGGAAATCAGCCCCAGCATTTT. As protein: CASSPDRGNQPQHF.

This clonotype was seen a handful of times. The CDR3 nucleotides are TGTGCCAGCAGCGTAGGAGGCTCTGAAGCTTTCTTT. Its translation is CASSVGGSEAFF. The chain combines TRBV9 with TRBJ1-1; no reliable D call. The CDR3 loop spans 12 amino acids. CDR1 is SGDLS and CDR2 is YYNGEE in the germline V gene. V was cut by 0 bases and J by 6 bases, with 6 bases left in between.